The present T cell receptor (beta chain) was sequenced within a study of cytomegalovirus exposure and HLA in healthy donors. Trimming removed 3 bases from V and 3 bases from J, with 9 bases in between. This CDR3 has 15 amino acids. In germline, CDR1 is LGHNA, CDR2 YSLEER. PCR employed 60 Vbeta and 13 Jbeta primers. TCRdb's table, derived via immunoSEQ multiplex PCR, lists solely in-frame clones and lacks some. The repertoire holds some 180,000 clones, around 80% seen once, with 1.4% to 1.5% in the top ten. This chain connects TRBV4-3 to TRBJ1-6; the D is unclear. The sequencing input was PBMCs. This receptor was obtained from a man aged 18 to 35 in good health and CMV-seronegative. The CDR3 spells CASSQNRDYNSPLHF. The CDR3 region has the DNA TGCGCCAGCAGCCAGAACCGGGACTATAATTCACCCCTCCACTTT.